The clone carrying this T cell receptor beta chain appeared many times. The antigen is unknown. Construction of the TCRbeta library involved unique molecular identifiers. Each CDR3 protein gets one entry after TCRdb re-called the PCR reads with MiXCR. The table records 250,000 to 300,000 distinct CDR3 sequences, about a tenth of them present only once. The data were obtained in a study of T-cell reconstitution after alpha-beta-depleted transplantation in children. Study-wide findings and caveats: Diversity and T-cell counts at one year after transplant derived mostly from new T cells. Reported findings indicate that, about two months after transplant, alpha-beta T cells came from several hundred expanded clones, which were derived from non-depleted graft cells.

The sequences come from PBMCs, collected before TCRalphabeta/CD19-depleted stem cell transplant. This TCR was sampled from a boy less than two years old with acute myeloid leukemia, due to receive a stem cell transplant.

CDR3 nucleotides: TGCAGCGTTGAAGATCTAGCAGGACAGGGGGTCGATGAGCAGTTCTTC. This codes for CSVEDLAGQGVDEQFF. The chain is built from TRBV29-1 and TRBJ2-1; 10 positions agree with TRBD1. The CDR3 is 16 amino acids. The V segment lost 0 bases and the J segment 8 bases; nucleotides outside the gene matches: 10. The V gene's germline CDR1 is SQVTM and CDR2 ANQGSEA.